Listed below are T cell receptor beta chains from one sample, sequenced in a study of blood T cell repertoires in COVID-19. The protocol was immunoSEQ multiplex PCR, while the TCRdb copy is restricted to in-frame clones and leaves out a portion. The repertoire holds approximately 170,000 clones, around 81% seen once, with approximately 9.9% in the top ten. Sequenced input: peripheral blood. The receptors originated from a man aged 55 to 70 with active or convalescent COVID-19. Each CDR3 is given with its conserved first and last residue. Fields, in order: V gene, D gene, clone size, J gene, CDR3 protein, CDR3 DNA. The D gene is left open where the match is weak. Not all rows give a size; the values are once, few, many and, for expanded clones, a class.

>TRBV25-1|NA|NA|TRBJ1-6
CASSEGLTHYSYNSPLHF
TGTGCCAGCAGTGAGGGTCTGACCCACTACTCCTATAATTCACCCCTCCACTTT
>TRBV19|TRBD1|NA|TRBJ2-3
CASSIMWVAGGAGDTQYF
TGTGCCAGTAGTATTATGTGGGTGGCAGGGGGCGCGGGTGATACGCAGTATTTT
>TRBV2|NA|NA|TRBJ2-1
CASSLGQYNEQFF
TGTGCCAGCAGCCTTGGACAGTACAATGAGCAGTTCTTC
>TRBV5-4|TRBD1|NA|TRBJ1-4
CASSGPGQGNEKLFF
TGTGCCAGCAGCGGACCGGGACAGGGTAATGAAAAACTGTTTTTT
>TRBV6-6|NA|NA|TRBJ1-1
CASSRSDTAEAFF
TGTGCCAGCAGTCGATCGGACACGGCTGAAGCTTTCTTT
>TRBV28|TRBD1|NA|TRBJ2-1
CASSPGGRSYNEQFF
TGTGCCAGCAGCCCAGGGGGCAGGTCCTACAATGAGCAGTTCTTC
>TRBV3-1/TRBV3-2|TRBD1|NA|TRBJ1-2
CASSYPGQSNYGYTF
TGTGCCAGCAGCTACCCGGGACAGAGTAACTATGGCTACACCTTC
>TRBV19|TRBD1|NA|TRBJ1-5
CASSTRTGYSNQPQHF
TGTGCCAGTAGTACACGGACAGGGTATAGCAATCAGCCCCAGCATTTT
>TRBV29-1|TRBD2|few|TRBJ2-1
CSVDSSGSSYNEQFF
TGCAGCGTTGATTCTAGCGGGAGTTCCTACAATGAGCAGTTCTTC
>TRBV7-9|NA|few|TRBJ2-1
CASSSTGNYNEQFF
TGTGCCAGCAGCTCCACAGGGAACTACAATGAGCAGTTCTTC
>TRBV15|NA|few|TRBJ1-5
CATSRGPTGVGNQPQHF
TGTGCCACCAGCAGAGGCCCGACGGGGGTGGGCAATCAGCCCCAGCATTTT
>TRBV18|NA|NA|TRBJ2-5
CASSPGLDGYQETQYF
TGTGCCAGCTCACCTGGACTGGACGGATACCAAGAGACCCAGTACTTC
>TRBV28|NA|few|TRBJ1-5
CASSSGQGSNQPQHF
TGTGCCAGCAGTTCTGGGCAGGGCAGCAATCAGCCCCAGCATTTT
>TRBV6-6|NA|NA|TRBJ1-2
CASSHRQDANYGYTF
TGTGCCAGCAGCCACCGACAGGACGCTAACTATGGCTACACCTTC
>TRBV2|NA|NA|TRBJ1-5
CASSEFGQLSGVNQPQHF
TGTGCCAGCAGTGAATTTGGACAGTTGTCTGGGGTAAATCAGCCCCAGCATTTT
>TRBV6-5|TRBD1|NA|TRBJ2-1
CASSSPGGYNEQFF
TGTGCCAGCAGTTCCCCAGGGGGCTACAATGAGCAGTTCTTC
>TRBV7-9|TRBD2|NA|TRBJ2-1
CASSFGGAVGNEQFF
TGTGCCAGCAGCTTCGGGGGGGCGGTCGGTAATGAGCAGTTCTTC
>TRBV6-5|TRBD1|NA|TRBJ1-2
CASTNTLGQGSYTF
TGTGCCAGCACCAATACTCTGGGACAGGGAAGCTACACCTTC
>TRBV27|NA|NA|TRBJ2-2
CASSLNFVQVEYNTGELFF
TGTGCCAGCAGTCTTAACTTCGTGCAGGTTGAGTACAACACCGGGGAGCTGTTTTTT
>TRBV6-6|NA|NA|TRBJ1-2
CASTKQGIDGYTF
TGTGCCAGTACTAAACAGGGAATTGATGGCTACACCTTC
>TRBV7-8|NA|NA|TRBJ1-2
CASSPIVYGYTF
TGTGCCAGCAGCCCAATTGTCTATGGCTACACCTTC
>TRBV6-6|NA|NA|TRBJ2-5
CASSQSTGGRKEETQYF
TGTGCCAGCAGTCAATCTACGGGGGGCCGTAAAGAAGAGACCCAGTACTTC
>TRBV2|NA|NA|TRBJ1-4
CASSPSNEKLFF
TGTGCCAGCAGCCCCTCTAATGAAAAACTGTTTTTT
>TRBV5-5|NA|NA|TRBJ1-2
CASSQTGQITGYTF
TGTGCCAGCAGCCAGACAGGACAGATTACTGGCTACACCTTC
>TRBV6-6|NA|NA|TRBJ1-1
CASSYSRGVAEAFF
TGTGCCAGCAGTTACTCCCGGGGGGTGGCTGAAGCTTTCTTT
>TRBV3-1/TRBV3-2|TRBD1|few|TRBJ1-1
CASSQGRGRDEAFF
TGTGCCAGCAGCCAAGGCAGGGGGCGGGATGAAGCTTTCTTT
>TRBV10-3|NA|NA|TRBJ2-3
CAISEDVGGYTQYF
TGTGCCATCAGTGAGGATGTAGGCGGTTATACGCAGTATTTT
>TRBV7-3|TRBD1|NA|TRBJ2-7
CASSLTRAGDSSYEQYF
TGTGCCAGCAGCTTAACGAGAGCAGGGGACAGCTCCTACGAGCAGTACTTC
>TRBV2|NA|NA|TRBJ2-3
CASSENRDTQYF
TGTGCCAGCAGTGAAAATAGAGATACGCAGTATTTT
>TRBV10-3|TRBD1|NA|TRBJ1-5
CAIRNGTDNQPQHF
TGTGCCATCAGGAACGGGACAGACAATCAGCCCCAGCATTTT
>TRBV6-1|TRBD1|NA|TRBJ2-5
CASSETGLQETQYF
TGTGCCAGCAGTGAGACAGGGTTACAAGAGACCCAGTACTTC
>TRBV19|NA|NA|TRBJ2-2
CASSIGQGTNTGELFF
TGTGCCAGTAGTATAGGGCAGGGGACGAACACCGGGGAGCTGTTTTTT
>TRBV6-5|TRBD1|NA|TRBJ2-3
CASSSGQGITDTQYF
TGTGCCAGCAGCTCCGGACAGGGTATTACAGATACGCAGTATTTT
>TRBV3-1/TRBV3-2|NA|NA|TRBJ1-1
CASSQDIHEAFF
TGTGCCAGCAGCCAAGATATACACGAAGCTTTCTTT
>TRBV19|TRBD1|NA|TRBJ2-1
CASRGGQGRNEQFF
TGTGCCAGTAGGGGAGGACAGGGAAGGAATGAGCAGTTCTTC
>TRBV4-1|TRBD1|once|TRBJ1-2
CASSQGLTGYYGYTF
TGCGCCAGCAGCCAAGGGCTGACAGGGTACTATGGCTACACCTTC
>TRBV28|TRBD1|NA|TRBJ1-5
CASSTPGQGHNQPQHF
TGTGCCAGCAGTACCCCGGGACAGGGACACAATCAGCCCCAGCATTTT
>TRBV5-6|TRBD2|NA|TRBJ2-1
CASSPGLAGRNEQFF
TGTGCCAGCAGCCCGGGACTAGCGGGACGAAATGAGCAGTTCTTC
>TRBV3-1/TRBV3-2|TRBD1|NA|TRBJ2-1
CASSAQQGYNEQFF
TGTGCCAGCAGCGCCCAACAGGGGTACAATGAGCAGTTCTTC
>TRBV7-9|TRBD1|NA|TRBJ1-5
CASSPDGDSQPQHF
TGTGCCAGCAGCCCGGATGGGGACAGTCAGCCCCAGCATTTT
>TRBV12-5|TRBD2|NA|TRBJ2-2
CASGLLAGATGELFF
TGTGCTAGTGGACTGCTAGCGGGGGCAACCGGGGAGCTGTTTTTT
>TRBV15|TRBD2|NA|TRBJ2-7
CATSRASGSSHEQYF
TGTGCCACCAGCAGAGCTAGCGGGAGCTCCCACGAGCAGTACTTC
>TRBV27|TRBD1|NA|TRBJ2-7
CASSFQTGARYEQYF
TGTGCCAGCAGTTTCCAGACAGGGGCGAGATACGAGCAGTACTTC
>TRBV6-5|NA|NA|TRBJ2-1
CASRQGFSYNEQFF
TGTGCCAGCAGGCAGGGTTTCTCCTACAATGAGCAGTTCTTC
>TRBV12-3/TRBV12-4|NA|once|TRBJ2-7
CASRPTGTYEQYF
TGTGCCAGCAGGCCTACAGGGACCTACGAGCAGTACTTC
>TRBV3-1/TRBV3-2|NA|NA|TRBJ1-2
CASSQEAMGGHYGYTF
TGTGCCAGCAGCCAAGAAGCCATGGGGGGGCACTATGGCTACACCTTC
>TRBV6-1|TRBD1|NA|TRBJ2-7
CASSEEHGTGNGEQYF
TGTGCCAGCAGCGAAGAGCACGGGACAGGGAATGGCGAGCAGTACTTC
>TRBV19|TRBD1|NA|TRBJ1-4
CASSVGQAWGEKLFF
TGTGCCAGTAGTGTCGGACAGGCCTGGGGAGAAAAACTGTTTTTT
>TRBV4-1|TRBD2|once|TRBJ2-3
CASSQTEGLAGGALDTQYF
TGCGCCAGCAGCCAAACAGAGGGGCTAGCGGGAGGTGCGTTGGATACGCAGTATTTT
>TRBV18|NA|NA|TRBJ1-5
CASSLTDNQPQHF
TGTGCCAGCTCCCTGACAGACAATCAGCCCCAGCATTTT
>TRBV6-1|NA|NA|TRBJ1-3
CASSDRAGNTIYF
TGTGCCAGCAGTGACCGAGCTGGAAACACCATATATTTT
>TRBV27|NA|NA|TRBJ1-1
CASSVDRRTEAFF
TGTGCCAGCAGTGTCGACAGGAGGACTGAAGCTTTCTTT